This passage covers 22 T cell receptor beta chains from one sample sequenced in a study of blood T cells in healthy people across ages. It was with a sample-barcoded 5' primer and a J-beta primer mix that a second PCR of roughly 6 to 11 cycles was run. Each CDR3 protein gets one entry after TCRdb re-called the 5' RACE reads with MiXCR. The table includes hundreds of thousands of distinct CDR3 sequences, about 44% detected once. The sample comprised blood. The source is a man under 40 in good health.

This clonotype has just one count. The chain has TRBV9 and TRBJ2-7; perhaps TRBD2 as D (5 bases). Germline CDR1 and CDR2: SGDLS and YYNGEE. V lost 0 bases, J lost 7 bases, and 14 bases lay in between. The CDR3 is made up of 14 amino acids. DNA of the CDR3: TGTGCCAGCAGCGTAGACCCGGGGTACAATGAGCAGTACTTC. It is translated as CASSVDPGYNEQYF.

The chain has TRBV4-3 and TRBJ2-5, with D unclear. The CDR3 has 14 residues. Trimming stripped 3 bases from V and 2 bases from J, with 10 bases between. In germline, CDR1 is LGHNA, CDR2 YSLEER. This chain's CDR3 is CASSQGIGQETQYF. In DNA form, the CDR3 reads TGCGCCAGCAGCCAGGGTATAGGGCAAGAGACCCAGTACTTC.

This chain joins TRBV21-1 and TRBJ2-5; no DNA check was done on the table's D call, TRBD1. TRBV21-1 is an annotated pseudogene. The CDR3 is 15 amino acids. DNA for the CDR3: TGTGCCAGCAGCAAGAGGACAGGGTACCGGGGGACCCAGTACTTC. Protein: CASSKRTGYRGTQYF.

This clonotype was seen a handful of times. This chain joins TRBV18 and TRBJ2-1, with D perhaps matching TRBD2 (5 bases). In germline, CDR1 is KGHSH, CDR2 LQKENI. Trimming pared 2 bases from V and 0 bases from J, leaving 11 bases between. The CDR3 runs 16 residues. The chain's CDR3 is CASSPATTSSYNEQFF. The CDR3 DNA follows: TGTGCCAGCTCACCAGCGACTACGAGCTCCTACAATGAGCAGTTCTTC.

This clonotype was detected a few times. The chain carries TRBV10-3 and TRBJ1-5; TRBD1 might be the D (5 bases). Trimming removed 5 bases at V and 4 bases at J, with 18 bases between. The CDR3 runs 16 residues. The V gene's germline CDR1 is ENHRY and CDR2 SYGVKD. In DNA form, the CDR3 reads TGTGCCATCAGTCAAACCGGGACCACGGGGAATCAGCCCCAGCATTTT. Amino acids: CAISQTGTTGNQPQHF.

This clonotype occurred a few times. The chain carries TRBV7-2 and TRBJ1-1, with D maybe TRBD1 (5 bases). CDR1 SGHTA and CDR2 FQGNSA come from the germline V gene. Trimming removed 5 bases at V and 8 bases at J, with 12 bases between. The CDR3 covers 12 residues. CDR3 amino acids: CASSAHRREAFF. The CDR3 region has the DNA TGTGCCAGCAGCGCACACAGGAGGGAAGCTTTCTTT.

The chain joins TRBV7-9 to TRBJ2-1; maybe TRBD2 (5 bases). Trimming took 5 bases from V and 5 from J, leaving 16 bases between them. The CDR3 runs to 15 residues. CDR1 is SEHNR and CDR2 is FQNEAQ in the germline V gene (reference sequence). CDR3 bases: TGTGCCAGCAGCCTTATGGGCTCGGGGAACAATGAGCAGTTCTTC. Translating it yields CASSLMGSGNNEQFF.

The rearrangement links TRBV6-1 to TRBJ2-5; TRBD1 matches 8 bases. The DNA matches TRBJ2-7 better at its end, which makes the J call doubtful. In germline, CDR1 is MNHNS, CDR2 SASEGT. The CDR3 is 15 amino acids. The CDR3 sequence is CASSEGQGPIYEQYF. The CDR3 region has the DNA TGTGCCAGCAGTGAAGGACAGGGGCCTATTTACGAGCAGTACTTC.

This sequence joins TRBV4-2 and TRBJ2-3, with D possibly being TRBD2 (5 bases). The germline V and J ends were trimmed by 2 bases and 3 bases, with 12 bases remaining between them. This CDR3 spans 15 amino acids. CDR1 LGHNA and CDR2 YNFKEQ come from the germline V gene. In DNA form, the CDR3 reads TGTGCCAGCAGCCAATACGGAGGCGGGACAGATACGCAGTATTTT. This gives the protein CASSQYGGGTDTQYF.

The rearrangement links TRBV29-1 to TRBJ2-1; TRBD2 aligns across 9 bases. The CDR3 has 13 amino acids. Germline values: CDR1 SQVTM, CDR2 ANQGSEA. The trim removed 4 bases at V and 6 bases at J, leaving 4 bases unmatched. Here the CDR3 DNA reads TGCAGCGTTGCGTCGCGGGGGGGCAATGAGCAGTTCTTC. It encodes CSVASRGGNEQFF.

The chain links TRBV29-1 to TRBJ2-1; the match to TRBD2 covers 13 bases. CDR1 and CDR2 (germline): SQVTM, ANQGSEA. The junction had 9 bases not matched to a gene; V was cut back by 6 bases and J by 7 bases. CDR3 length: 15 residues. The CDR3 loop is CSVSGLAGALNEQFF. The CDR3 nucleotides read TGCAGCGTGTCCGGACTAGCGGGAGCTTTGAATGAGCAGTTCTTC.

This clonotype was counted a few times. The chain links TRBV24-1 to TRBJ2-1; the D is unclear. The J call is doubtful: the DNA matches TRBJ2-7 better. The V gene's germline CDR1 is KGHDR and CDR2 SFDVKD. The CDR3 sequence is 13 residues long. CDR3 protein: CATSSVGYNEQYF. CDR3 coding DNA: TGTGCCACCAGTTCGGTCGGCTACAATGAGCAGTACTTC.

This clonotype was detected ten times or more. This chain joins TRBV20-1 and TRBJ2-4; 7 nucleotides align to TRBD1. Germline CDR1 and CDR2: DFQATT and SNEGSKA (reference sequence). The CDR3 has 13 residues. After removal of 3 bases from V and 6 bases from J, the junction contained 5 bases not matched to a gene. In DNA, the CDR3 is TGCAGTGCTAGGACAGGGTCGCGAAACATTCAGTACTTC. It translates to CSARTGSRNIQYF.

The chain joins TRBV7-9 to TRBJ1-2, with D possibly being TRBD1 (5 bases). This CDR3 comprises 15 residues. Germline lookup yields CDR1 SEHNR and CDR2 FQNEAQ (reference sequence). V was trimmed by 5 bases and J by 2 bases, leaving 15 bases between them. CDR3 loop: CASSRSWGVNYGYTF. The CDR3 coding sequence is TGTGCCAGCAGCCGGAGTTGGGGGGTAAACTATGGCTACACCTTC.

In its sample, this clonotype was seen many times. The rearrangement joins TRBV7-9 to TRBJ2-7; D ambiguous. CDR1 is SEHNR and CDR2 is FQNEAQ in the germline V gene (reference sequence). V was cut by 5 bases and J by 2 bases, with 13 bases left in between. This CDR3 spans 14 amino acids. CDR3 loop: CASSTQAQTYEQYF. In DNA form, the CDR3 reads TGTGCCAGCAGCACCCAAGCGCAGACCTACGAGCAGTACTTC.

The chain combines TRBV6-6 with TRBJ1-3; 8 bases are a match to TRBD1. With 6 bases clipped from V and 4 bases from J, the junction kept 5 bases outside the gene matches. Germline assignment: CDR1 MNHNY and CDR2 SVGAGI (reference sequence). This CDR3 has 14 amino acids. The CDR3 region has the DNA TGTGCCAGCAGCTTCCGGACAGGGGGAAACACCATATATTTT. Translated, it gives CASSFRTGGNTIYF.

J is TRBJ2-5 and V is TRBV4-2; maybe TRBD1 (7 bases). This CDR3 is built from 15 residues. V was pared by 0 bases and J by 3 bases, with 11 bases between. The germline CDR1 and CDR2 sequences are LGHNA and YNFKEQ. The CDR3: CASSQDSGGKETQYF. The CDR3 nucleotides read TGTGCCAGCAGCCAAGATTCAGGGGGGAAAGAGACCCAGTACTTC.

This clonotype came up a few times. This sequence joins TRBV12-3 or TRBV12-4 and TRBJ1-5; D remains unclear. The CDR3 is made up of 15 amino acids. Trimming pared 5 bases from V and 6 bases from J, leaving 17 bases between. The CDR3 is CASSLSPEAGQPQHF. In nucleotides, the CDR3 is TGTGCCAGCAGTCTGAGCCCGGAAGCAGGTCAGCCCCAGCATTTT.

The chain combines TRBV7-2 with TRBJ2-5; weak D call: TRBD2 (5 bases). This CDR3 spans 15 amino acids. Germline V gives CDR1 SGHTA, CDR2 FQGNSA. Between the trimmed V and J ends, which lost 4 bases and 2 bases, there was a span of 14 bases. In DNA form, the CDR3 reads TGTGCCAGCAGCTACCGACGAGCGGAACAAGAGACCCAGTACTTC. Residues: CASSYRRAEQETQYF.

This clonotype was seen only a few times. This chain joins TRBV20-1 and TRBJ2-5; the D is unclear. The last part of the DNA fits TRBJ2-7 better; the J call may be wrong. CDR3 length: 10 amino acids. Germline V lookup: CDR1 DFQATT, CDR2 SNEGSKA (reference sequence). The CDR3 sequence: CSAREGEQYF. The CDR3 nucleotides are TGCAGTGCTAGAGAAGGCGAGCAGTACTTC.

The V and J genes are TRBV7-2 and TRBJ2-5; D tentatively fits TRBD1 or TRBD2 (5 bases each). The germline V and J ends were trimmed by 1 base and 6 bases, with 9 bases remaining between them. The CDR3 sequence is 13 residues long. Germline-derived CDR1 and CDR2 are SGHTA and FQGNSA. CDR3 DNA sequence: TGTGCCAGCAGCTTAGTGTGGGGACAGACCCAGTACTTC. It specifies CASSLVWGQTQYF.

The chain couples TRBV9 to TRBJ2-6; D is unclear. There are 17 residues in the CDR3. Trimming removed 2 bases at V and 2 bases at J, with 14 bases between. CDR1 is SGDLS, CDR2 YYNGEE, per germline. CDR3 residues: CASSVTLGSTGANVLTF. CDR3 nucleotide sequence: TGTGCCAGCAGCGTGACCCTGGGCAGCACTGGGGCCAACGTCCTGACTTTC.